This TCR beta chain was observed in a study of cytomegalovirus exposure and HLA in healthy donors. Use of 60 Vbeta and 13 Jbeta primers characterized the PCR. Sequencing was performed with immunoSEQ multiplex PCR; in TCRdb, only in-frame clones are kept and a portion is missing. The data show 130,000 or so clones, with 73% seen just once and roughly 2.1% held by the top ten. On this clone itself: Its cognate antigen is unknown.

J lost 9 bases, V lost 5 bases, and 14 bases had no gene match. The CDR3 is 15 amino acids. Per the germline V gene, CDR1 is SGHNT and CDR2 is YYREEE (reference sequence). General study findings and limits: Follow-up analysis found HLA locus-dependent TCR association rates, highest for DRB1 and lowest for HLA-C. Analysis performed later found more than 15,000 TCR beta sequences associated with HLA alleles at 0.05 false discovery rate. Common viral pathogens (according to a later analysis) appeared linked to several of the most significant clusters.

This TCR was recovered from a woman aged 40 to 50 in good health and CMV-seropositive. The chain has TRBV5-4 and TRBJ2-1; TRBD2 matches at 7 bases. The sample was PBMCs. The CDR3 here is CASSYQGGVRGEQFF. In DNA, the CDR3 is TGTGCCAGCAGTTATCAGGGAGGGGTTCGAGGTGAGCAGTTCTTC.